The 27 T cell receptor beta chains below all came from one sample that was sequenced in a study of blood T cells in healthy people across ages. Through a sample-barcoded 5' primer and a J-beta primer mix, a second PCR was run for roughly 7 to 12 cycles. TCRdb passed the 5' RACE reads through MiXCR, listing each CDR3 protein once. The table has about 1.8 million distinct CDR3 sequences, about 49% seen once; the top ten hold around 2.1%. The sequencing input was blood. These receptors all come from a woman aged 40 to 55 in good health.

The chain carries TRBV20-1 and TRBJ1-1, with D maybe TRBD1 (5 bases). The CDR3 sequence is 14 residues long. Germline assignment: CDR1 DFQATT and CDR2 SNEGSKA (reference sequence). Trimming removed 3 bases at V and 5 bases at J, with 16 bases between. CDR3 DNA sequence: TGCAGTGCTAGGGTAGGGGTGAGGGGAACTGAAGCTTTCTTT. The encoded protein is CSARVGVRGTEAFF.

This chain links TRBV29-1 with TRBJ1-4; 7 nucleotides agree with TRBD1. Germline V CDR1 and CDR2: SQVTM, ANQGSEA. The CDR3 has 14 residues. The V segment lost 5 bases and the J segment 2 bases; nucleotides outside the gene matches: 5. CDR3 in amino acids: CSVKPGQTNEKLFF. The CDR3 DNA reads TGCAGCGTTAAACCGGGACAGACTAATGAAAAACTGTTTTTT. Full variable domain (outside the CDR3, taken from reference TRBV29-1 and TRBJ1-4): SAVISQKPSRDICQRGTSLTIQCQVDSQVTMMFWYRQQPGQSLTLIATANQGSEATYESGFVIDKFPISRPNLTFSTLTVSNMSPEDSSIYLCSVKPGQTNEKLFFGSGTQLSVL.

This clonotype has just a few counts. DNA for the CDR3: TGCAGTGCTAGAGCCATAACCGGGACTACCTCCGGGGAGCAGTACTTC. It is translated as CSARAITGTTSGEQYF. The gene calls are TRBV20-1 and TRBJ2-7; 7 positions agree with TRBD2. In germline, CDR1 is DFQATT, CDR2 SNEGSKA (reference sequence). The CDR3 has 16 residues. Trimming cost V 1 base and J 7 bases; bases outside gene matches: 16.

The chain employs TRBV27 and TRBJ2-1; D tentatively reads TRBD1 or TRBD2 (5 bases each). The CDR3 consists of 14 residues. Germline CDR1 and CDR2: MNHEY and SMNVEV (reference sequence). The V end was cut by 0 bases, the J end by 12 bases, with 15 bases between. CDR3 bases: TGTGCCAGCAGTTTATCGGCGAGGGGACGAGCGCAGTTCTTC. This codes for CASSLSARGRAQFF.

This clonotype came up a few times. The chain joins TRBV4-2 to TRBJ1-2; 8 bases fit TRBD1. The junction had 13 bases not matched to a gene; V was cut back by 0 bases and J by 4 bases. Germline CDR1 and CDR2: LGHNA and YNFKEQ. This CDR3 has 18 amino acids. The CDR3 spells CASSQELQGGWTGYGYTF. CDR3 in DNA: TGTGCCAGCAGCCAAGAGTTACAGGGGGGTTGGACTGGCTATGGCTACACCTTC.

CDR3 protein: CASSPIAGIVSGANVLTF. CDR3 nucleotides: TGTGCCAGCAGTCCCATAGCGGGGATCGTCTCTGGGGCCAACGTCCTGACTTTC. This chain links TRBV27 with TRBJ2-6; the match to TRBD2 covers 8 bases. The CDR3 length is 18 residues. CDR1 and CDR2 (germline): MNHEY, SMNVEV (reference sequence). Losses at the gene ends were 5 bases for V and 0 bases for J; bases not matched to a gene: 9.

The chain recombines TRBV5-1 with TRBJ2-3, with TRBD1 matching over 8 bases. The CDR3 length is 14 residues. Germline-derived CDR1 and CDR2 are SGHRS and YFSETQ. V trimming: 4 bases; J trimming: 6 bases; junction bases outside the gene matches: 7. The chain's CDR3 is CASSPKTGDDTQYF. The CDR3 DNA reads as TGCGCCAGCAGCCCAAAGACAGGGGACGATACGCAGTATTTT.

This rearrangement joins TRBV5-6 to TRBJ1-2; a possible D gene is TRBD1 (5 bases). The ends were cut back, 0 bases at V and 6 bases at J, with 9 bases in the middle. CDR1 and CDR2 from the germline V gene are SGHDT and YYEEEE. The CDR3 is 13 residues long. The chain's CDR3 is CASSLVGDHGYTF. CDR3 bases: TGTGCCAGCAGCTTGGTCGGGGACCATGGCTACACCTTC.

The chain has TRBV7-9 and TRBJ2-1; 7 bases agree with TRBD1. CDR1 is SEHNR, CDR2 FQNEAQ, per germline (reference sequence). The J segment lost 0 bases and the V segment lost 5 bases, leaving 13 bases of the junction unmatched. The CDR3 contains 18 residues. The CDR3 loop is CASSRKGAGSPSYNEQFF. As DNA, the CDR3 is TGTGCCAGCAGCCGGAAGGGGGCGGGTAGTCCCTCCTACAATGAGCAGTTCTTC.

The chain links TRBV6-5 to TRBJ2-5; 10 bases fit TRBD1. V shed 2 bases, J shed 2 bases, and the junction held 8 bases outside the gene matches. CDR3 size: 17 residues. Looked up from germline, CDR1 is MNHEY and CDR2 is SVGAGI. The CDR3 nucleotides read TGTGCCAGCAGTTACGAGGGGACAGGGGTTGATCAAGAGACCCAGTACTTC. Translation gives CASSYEGTGVDQETQYF.

This clonotype has a single count. The chain recombines TRBV6-1 with TRBJ2-5; D may be TRBD1 or TRBD2 (5 bases each). The CDR3 contains 14 residues. The germline V gene has CDR1 MNHNS and CDR2 SASEGT. The V gene lost 5 bases and the J gene lost 4 bases, with 14 bases spanning the gap. CDR3 loop: CASSPGPAPETQYF. The CDR3 region has the DNA TGTGCCAGCAGTCCGGGACCGGCCCCAGAGACCCAGTACTTC.

This clonotype was seen a few times. The chain combines TRBV11-2 with TRBJ2-7; 9 nucleotides match TRBD1. The junction had 11 bases not matched to a gene; V was cut back by 5 bases and J by 6 bases. The CDR3 covers 15 residues. Germline V gives CDR1 SGHAT, CDR2 FQNNGV. The CDR3 sequence: CASSQPGTGSPEQYF. In DNA, the CDR3 is TGTGCCAGCAGCCAGCCCGGGACAGGGTCTCCCGAGCAGTACTTC.

Only a few counts were recorded for this clonotype. This rearrangement joins TRBV12-3 or TRBV12-4 to TRBJ1-4; tentative D call: TRBD1 (6 bases). The ends were cut back, 1 base at V and 6 bases at J, with 12 bases in the middle. The CDR3 runs 15 residues. The CDR3: CASSLGQALDEKLFF. In DNA, the CDR3 is TGTGCCAGCAGTTTAGGACAGGCTTTGGATGAAAAACTGTTTTTT.

This chain connects TRBV10-3 to TRBJ2-1; 9 bases fit TRBD1. The CDR3 is 15 amino acids. CDR1 ENHRY and CDR2 SYGVKD come from the germline V gene. J lost 3 bases, V lost 3 bases, and 3 bases had no gene match. The CDR3 DNA is TGTGCCATCAGTGATCCGGGACAGGGCTACAATGAGCAGTTCTTC. Amino acid sequence: CAISDPGQGYNEQFF.

This clonotype was counted only a few times. This chain uses TRBV20-1 with TRBJ1-1; 7 bases match TRBD1. V was pared by 3 bases and J by 1 base, with 8 bases of the junction left unmatched. The germline V gene encodes CDR1 DFQATT and CDR2 SNEGSKA (reference sequence). The CDR3 is 15 amino acids. DNA for the CDR3: TGCAGTGCTAGTGGAGGGGGCGCGGGGAACACTGAAGCTTTCTTT. Translation: CSASGGGAGNTEAFF.

This sequence joins TRBV14 and TRBJ1-4, with D possibly TRBD1 on 6 matching bases. Between the trimmed V and J ends, which lost 1 base and 4 bases, there was a span of 13 bases. The germline V gene has CDR1 SGHDN and CDR2 FVKESK. The CDR3 has 16 amino acids. DNA of the CDR3: TGTGCCAGCAGCCAAGTGTGGGGGCCGGGTAATGAAAAACTGTTTTTT. Its translation: CASSQVWGPGNEKLFF. Filled out from reference TRBV14 and TRBJ1-4, the complete variable domain reads EAGVTQFPSHSVIEKGQTVTLRCDPISGHDNLYWYRRVMGKEIKFLLHFVKESKQDESGMPNNRFLAERTGGTYSTLKVQPAELEDSGVYFCASSQVWGPGNEKLFFGSGTQLSVL.

This chain links TRBV5-6 with TRBJ1-2; TRBD1 matches at 8 bases. In germline, CDR1 is SGHDT, CDR2 YYEEEE. The ends lost 1 base at V and 1 base at J; junction bases unmatched: 6. This CDR3 region has 16 residues. The CDR3 DNA reads TGTGCCAGCAGCTTGTTCGACAGGGGAGGTAACTATGGCTACACCTTC. Encoded protein: CASSLFDRGGNYGYTF.

The chain employs TRBV28 and TRBJ1-2; 7 bases are shared with TRBD1. J lost 7 bases, V lost 7 bases, and 18 bases had no gene match. The CDR3 length is 16 residues. Germline V lookup: CDR1 MDHEN, CDR2 SYDVKM. CDR3 residues: CASKRQQRGRGSGYTF. The CDR3 DNA follows: TGTGCCAGCAAGCGCCAACAGAGGGGGCGAGGGTCTGGCTACACCTTC.

This sequence joins TRBV6-2 or TRBV6-3 and TRBJ2-7; TRBD1 aligns across 8 bases. The CDR3 extends over 15 amino acids. Trimming cost V 1 base and J 3 bases; bases outside gene matches: 5. The germline gives CDR1 MNHEY, CDR2 SVGEGT. CDR3 in DNA: TGTGCCAGCAGTTACTTGACAGGGGAAAGCTACGAGCAGTACTTC. Translating it yields CASSYLTGESYEQYF.

V is TRBV6-2 or TRBV6-3 and J is TRBJ2-1; 12 bases map to TRBD1. The ends lost 5 bases at V and 4 bases at J; junction bases unmatched: 12. Germline-derived CDR1 and CDR2 are MNHEY and SVGEGT. The CDR3 is made up of 18 amino acids. Here the CDR3 reads CASSQPGQGANGYNEQFF. The CDR3 DNA reads as TGTGCCAGCAGTCAGCCGGGACAGGGGGCGAACGGTTACAATGAGCAGTTCTTC.

The chain joins TRBV5-1 to TRBJ2-5; 7 bases are a match to TRBD1. The CDR3 contains 15 residues. The germline V gene has CDR1 SGHRS and CDR2 YFSETQ. The V and J ends lost 0 bases and 6 bases, in that order; junction bases with no gene match: 8. CDR3 amino acids: CASSLGQGNTQTQYF. The CDR3 nucleotides read TGCGCCAGCAGCTTGGGACAGGGTAACACACAGACCCAGTACTTC.

This clonotype has just a few counts. The rearrangement joins TRBV5-1 to TRBJ2-7, with D possibly called TRBD1 or TRBD2 (5 bases each). The CDR3 is made up of 14 amino acids. Germline CDR1 reads SGHRS; CDR2 reads YFSETQ. V lost 3 bases to trimming and J lost 0 bases, with 10 bases between them. Written as DNA, the CDR3 is TGCGCCAGCAGCTGGGACGGCAGCTCCTACGAGCAGTACTTC. Translating gives CASSWDGSSYEQYF. The full variable domain, its missing parts supplied by reference TRBV5-1 and TRBJ2-7, is KAGVTQTPRYLIKTRGQQVTLSCSPISGHRSVSWYQQTPGQGLQFLFEYFSETQRNKGNFPGRFSGRQFSNSRSEMNVSTLELGDSALYLCASSWDGSSYEQYFGPGTRLTVT.

Note on this clonotype: A far larger clone is off by one base, so a read error is likely. The chain combines TRBV12-3 or TRBV12-4 with TRBJ2-3; 11 bases fit TRBD2. Trimming removed 7 bases from V and 1 base from J; junction bases left unmatched: 4. The CDR3 is 15 residues long. CDR3 protein: CASNLSGGGTDTQYF. CDR3 sequence (DNA): TGTGCCAGCAACCTTAGCGGGGGGGGCACAGATACGCAGTATTTT.

This clonotype was seen only a few times. V is TRBV6-2 or TRBV6-3 and J is TRBJ1-4, with unresolved D. Per germline, CDR1 MNHEY and CDR2 SVGEGT. Trimming cost V 2 bases and J 3 bases, with 4 bases left between them. This CDR3 comprises 13 residues. DNA for the CDR3: TGTGCCAGCAGTTACCCGGCTAATGAAAAACTGTTTTTT. This codes for CASSYPANEKLFF.

This chain uses TRBV7-9 with TRBJ1-2; TRBD1 might be the D (6 bases). This CDR3 is built from 13 residues. The V end was cut by 7 bases, the J end by 7 bases, with 16 bases between. Germline values: CDR1 SEHNR, CDR2 FQNEAQ (reference sequence). CDR3 protein: CASMPRGGVGYTF. The CDR3, as DNA: TGTGCCAGCATGCCTCGAGGGGGGGTTGGCTACACCTTC.

This clonotype appeared a few times. The chain carries TRBV20-1 and TRBJ1-6, with D maybe TRBD1 (6 bases). The CDR3 has 14 residues. Germline CDR1 reads DFQATT; CDR2 reads SNEGSKA (reference sequence). With 0 bases removed from V and 8 bases from J, the gap between germline ends came to 11 bases. The CDR3 region is CSARDGTNYSPLHF. The CDR3 bases are TGCAGTGCTAGAGACGGGACAAATTATTCACCCCTCCACTTT.

This rearrangement joins TRBV3-1 to TRBJ2-5; 11 bases are a match to TRBD2. This CDR3 comprises 15 residues. The V and J ends lost 4 bases and 5 bases, in that order; junction bases with no gene match: 6. CDR1 LGHDT and CDR2 YNNKEL come from the germline V gene (reference sequence). The CDR3 sequence: CASSPWTSGLETQYF. The CDR3 DNA is TGTGCCAGCAGCCCGTGGACTAGCGGGTTGGAGACCCAGTACTTC.